This T cell receptor (beta chain) was found in a study of PD-L1 blockade in urothelial cancer (dated by TCRdb to 2016 to 2017). General notes on the study: Every patient began therapy at some point between 2013 and 2015 and was given atezolizumab 1,200 mg intravenously every 3 weeks. Blood samples were analyzed at two time points: 3 weeks after treatment start (second dose) and 6 weeks after treatment start. In the same patients who had TCR sequencing, pretreatment tumors also underwent whole exome sequencing and RNA sequencing. An ECOG performance status of 0 or 1 was recorded for the patients, and 0 to 3 prior chemotherapy regimens had been received by the patients. Durable clinical benefit was achieved by nine patients and was not achieved by 20 patients. Somatic, immune and clinical correlates of response to PD-L1 blockade with atezolizumab in urothelial cancer were the focus of an exploratory multi-omic analysis. Blood samples yielded a median of about 150,000 T cells and 65,000 to 95,000 unique TCRs, with median clonality 0.080. Pretreatment tumor samples, along with matched peripheral blood serially collected before and after atezolizumab treatment, were subjected to TCR sequencing. Durable clinical benefit meant progression-free survival longer than 6 months, and TCR features were also tested against progression-free and overall survival. About nine tenths of the roughly 29 patients were males with bladder-origin urothelial cancer, and 18 of 29 reported a prior smoking history. Approximately 30 patients had pretreatment blood TCR-seq, approximately 24 had at least one posttreatment blood collection, and approximately 24 had tumor TCR-seq. Broad study findings and their caveats: Small sample size (n ≈ 30) and many exploratory analyses mean the results are intended to be hypothesis-generating. Among patients with durable benefit, tumor-associated TCR clones showed greater expansion in peripheral blood 3 weeks after treatment started (n ≈ 20, p = 0.022). Improved progression-free and overall survival was associated with having pretreatment peripheral blood TCR clonality below the median.

Each PCR received spiked-in synthetic TCR analog templates so that absolute template abundance could be estimated from read counts. The immunoSEQ assay was used to amplify TCRbeta CDR3 regions from genomic DNA with bias-controlled V and J gene primers. Rearranged TCRbeta segments were sequenced at approximately 20X coverage. The study's own analysis went as follows. Sequencing errors were corrected by clustering and CDR3s were annotated against IMGT to assign V, D and J genes. Only productive TCRbeta rearrangements were used in downstream analyses, excluding out-of-frame or stop-codon sequences. To compute clonality, Shannon entropy was normalized by the log of the number of unique productive sequences and then subtracted from one. Fisher's exact test with Benjamini-Hochberg correction, at a threshold of adjusted p below 0.01, was used to find clones that differed between time points or between blood and tumor. Sourced from immuneACCESS, this table was stored by TCRdb with only in-frame sequences that have V and J called. A share of the clones is absent; for the studies checked, an unresolved V gene accounts for under half, and the remainder has no known explanation. V, J and clone size derive from that table, while D and trimming were established from the DNA sequence. The sample table contains 35,000 to 45,000 clones; only one count was recorded for around 90% of them. The top ten constitute approximately 14% of the sample.

This clone was recorded once. Which antigen it targets is not known. Per-base qualities were not stored, and no clone one base away is much larger. A total of 25 to 30 patients with locally advanced or metastatic urothelial carcinoma, treated at Memorial Sloan Kettering on a trial protocol, made up the cohort. Peripheral blood mononuclear cells were collected pretreatment and during treatment, with between 1 and 8 total time points per patient. The Qiagen DNeasy Blood extraction kit was used to purify genomic DNA from total PBMCs and tumor samples. PBMCs were collected pretreatment and during treatment, and were isolated and stored as previously described. This specimen consisted of PBMCs, obtained around atezolizumab (anti-PD-L1) treatment. This receptor was taken from a woman aged 55-70 years with urothelial cancer.

The CDR3 protein is CAISLQGMSRTDTQYF. The sequenced DNA is TGTGCCATCAGCTTACAGGGGATGAGTAGAACAGATACGCAGTATTTT. The chain uses TRBV10-3 and TRBJ2-3, with 7 junctional bases fitting TRBD1. Looking up the germline V gene yields CDR1 ENHRY and CDR2 SYGVKD. V and J are trimmed by 6 bases and 3 bases, and the gene matches miss 12 bases of the junction. Spanning cysteine to phenylalanine, the CDR3 consists of 16 amino acids. Just CDR3 DNA is preserved here, 48 bases in frame from base 1.